At least ten counts were recorded for the clone carrying this T cell receptor (beta chain). Antigen: not known. The CDR3 has 13 amino acids. The germline V gene has CDR1 MGHRA and CDR2 YSYEKL. Deletions cut 4 bases from V and 5 bases from J, with 11 bases between. These data are taken from a study of human T cells and chemical hapten exposure. Study information: The patient population, which was mostly female, had alopecia areata, totalis or universalis.

The study's findings and limits: No change in TCRs above 1 in 1000 frequency was produced by DPC sensitization. Significantly more large CDR3 similarity clusters arose among expanded TCRs than among controls.

TCRdb recomputed calls from the RACE reads with MiXCR, one row per CDR3 protein. There are 180,000 or so distinct CDR3 sequences in the sample; around 22% occur only once, and under 7.5% lies in the top ten. Time point indicated: patch test 1, 2 weeks after DPC sensitization. The treatment was: therapeutic diphenylcyclopropenone sensitization with weekly scalp DPC. The sequence was obtained from a woman aged 45-60 years with alopecia areata. Some clones in this sample may be carry-over from other donors' samples. The chain has TRBV4-1 and TRBJ1-1; D call uncertain. Sequencing used whole blood, obtained in connection with sensitization to the hapten diphenylcyclopropenone (DPC). The CDR3 DNA reads as TGCGCCAGCAGCCTCCCCCTGGGGACTGAAGCTTTCTTT. This gives the protein CASSLPLGTEAFF.